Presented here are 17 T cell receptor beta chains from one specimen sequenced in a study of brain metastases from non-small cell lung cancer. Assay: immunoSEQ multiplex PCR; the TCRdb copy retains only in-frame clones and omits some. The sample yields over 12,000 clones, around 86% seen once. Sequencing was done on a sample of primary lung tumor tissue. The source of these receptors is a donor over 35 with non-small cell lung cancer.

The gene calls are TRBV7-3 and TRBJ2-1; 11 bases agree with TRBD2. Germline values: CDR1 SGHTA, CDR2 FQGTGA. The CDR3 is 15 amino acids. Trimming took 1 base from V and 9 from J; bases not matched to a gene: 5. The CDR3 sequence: CASSLMASGGTEQFF. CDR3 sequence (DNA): TGTGCCAGCAGCTTAATGGCTAGCGGGGGGACTGAGCAGTTCTTC.

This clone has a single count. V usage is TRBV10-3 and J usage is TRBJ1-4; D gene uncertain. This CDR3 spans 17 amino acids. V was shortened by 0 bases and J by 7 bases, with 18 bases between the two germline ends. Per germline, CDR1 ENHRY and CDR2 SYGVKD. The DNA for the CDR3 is TGTGCCATCAGTGAGTCGAGCCTACCAGGACGGGGTGAAAAACTGTTTTTT. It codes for CAISESSLPGRGEKLFF.

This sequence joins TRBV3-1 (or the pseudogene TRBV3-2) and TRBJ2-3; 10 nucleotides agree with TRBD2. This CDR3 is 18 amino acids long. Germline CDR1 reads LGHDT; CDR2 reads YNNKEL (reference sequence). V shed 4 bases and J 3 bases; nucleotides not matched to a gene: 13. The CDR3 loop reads CASSPQRGSGGETDTQYF. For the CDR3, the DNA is TGTGCCAGCAGCCCCCAAAGAGGAAGCGGGGGGGAAACAGATACGCAGTATTTT.

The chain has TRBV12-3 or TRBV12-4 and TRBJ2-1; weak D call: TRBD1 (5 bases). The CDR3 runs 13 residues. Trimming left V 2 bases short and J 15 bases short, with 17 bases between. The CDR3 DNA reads TGTGCCAGCAGTTTAAAACAGGCCTCCTTGCGGTTCTTC. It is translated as CASSLKQASLRFF.

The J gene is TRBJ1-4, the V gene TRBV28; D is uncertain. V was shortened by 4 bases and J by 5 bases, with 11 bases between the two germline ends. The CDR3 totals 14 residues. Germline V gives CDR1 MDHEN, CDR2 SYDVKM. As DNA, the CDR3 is TGTGCCAGCAGTTCAGGACGGTTAAATGAAAAACTGTTTTTT. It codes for CASSSGRLNEKLFF.

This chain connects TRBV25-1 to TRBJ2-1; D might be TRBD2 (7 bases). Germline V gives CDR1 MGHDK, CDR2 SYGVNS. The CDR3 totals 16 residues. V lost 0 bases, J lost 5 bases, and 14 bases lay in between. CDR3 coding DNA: TGTGCCAGCAGTGAATACGGGGGGCGGGTGGACAATGAGCAGTTCTTC. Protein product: CASSEYGGRVDNEQFF.

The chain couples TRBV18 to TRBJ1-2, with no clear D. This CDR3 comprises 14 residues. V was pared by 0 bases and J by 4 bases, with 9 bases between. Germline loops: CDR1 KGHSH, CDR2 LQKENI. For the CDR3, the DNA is TGTGCCAGCTCACCACCGCAGAGCGGCTATGGCTACACCTTC. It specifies CASSPPQSGYGYTF.

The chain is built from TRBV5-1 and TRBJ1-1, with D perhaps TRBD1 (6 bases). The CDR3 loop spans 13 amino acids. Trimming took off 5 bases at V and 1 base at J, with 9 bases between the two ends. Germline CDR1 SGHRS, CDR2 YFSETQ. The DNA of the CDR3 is TGCGCCAGCAGTCCGACAGGGAACACTGAAGCTTTCTTT. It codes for CASSPTGNTEAFF.

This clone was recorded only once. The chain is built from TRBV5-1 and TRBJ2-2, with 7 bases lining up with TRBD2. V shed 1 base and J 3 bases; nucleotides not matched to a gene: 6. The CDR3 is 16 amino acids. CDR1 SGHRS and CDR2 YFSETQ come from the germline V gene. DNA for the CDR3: TGCGCCAGCAGCTTGAGCGGGGAGATCGACACCGGGGAGCTGTTTTTT. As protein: CASSLSGEIDTGELFF.

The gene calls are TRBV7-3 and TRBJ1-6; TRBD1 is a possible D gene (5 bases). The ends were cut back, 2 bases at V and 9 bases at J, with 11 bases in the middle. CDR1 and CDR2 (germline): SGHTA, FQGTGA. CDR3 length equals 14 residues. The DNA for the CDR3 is TGTGCCAGCAGCTTACCAGGGATAGGTTCACCCCTCCACTTT. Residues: CASSLPGIGSPLHF.

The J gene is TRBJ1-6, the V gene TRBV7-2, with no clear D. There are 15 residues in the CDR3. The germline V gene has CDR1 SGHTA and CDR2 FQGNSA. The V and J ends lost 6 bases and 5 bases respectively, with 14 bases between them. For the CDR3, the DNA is TGTGCCAGCAGGCCTCCCGACGGCAATAATTCACCCCTCCACTTT. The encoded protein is CASRPPDGNNSPLHF. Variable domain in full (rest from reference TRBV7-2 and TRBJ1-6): GAGVSQSPSNKVTEKGKDVELRCDPISGHTALYWYRQSLGQGLEFLIYFQGNSAPDKSGLPSDRFSAERTGGSVSTLTIQRTQQEDSAVYLCASRPPDGNNSPLHFGNGTRLTVT.

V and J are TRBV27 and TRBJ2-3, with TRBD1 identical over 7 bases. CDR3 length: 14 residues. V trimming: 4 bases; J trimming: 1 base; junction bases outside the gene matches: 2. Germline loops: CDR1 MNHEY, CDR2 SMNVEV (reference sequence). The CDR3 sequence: CASSWTGGTDTQYF. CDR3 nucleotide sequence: TGTGCCAGCAGTTGGACAGGAGGCACAGATACGCAGTATTTT.

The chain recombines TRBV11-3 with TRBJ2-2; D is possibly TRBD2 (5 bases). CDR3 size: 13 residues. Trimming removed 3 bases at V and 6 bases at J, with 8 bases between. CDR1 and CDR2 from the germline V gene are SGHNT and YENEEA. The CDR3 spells CASSFDYSGELFF. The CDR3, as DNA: TGTGCCAGCAGCTTTGACTACTCCGGGGAGCTGTTTTTT.

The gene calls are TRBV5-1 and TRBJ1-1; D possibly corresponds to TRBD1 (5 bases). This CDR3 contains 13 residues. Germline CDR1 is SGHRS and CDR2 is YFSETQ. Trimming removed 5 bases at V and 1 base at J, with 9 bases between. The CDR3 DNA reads TGCGCCAGCAGGGAGGGACGGAACACTGAAGCTTTCTTT. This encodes CASREGRNTEAFF.

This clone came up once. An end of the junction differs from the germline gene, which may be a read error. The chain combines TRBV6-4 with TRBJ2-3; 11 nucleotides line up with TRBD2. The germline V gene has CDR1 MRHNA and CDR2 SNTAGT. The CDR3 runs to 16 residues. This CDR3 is CASSSGLAGGGDMQYF. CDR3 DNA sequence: TGTGCCAGCAGCTCCGGGCTAGCGGGGGGCGGAGATATGCAGTATTTT.

CDR3 protein: CASRGGLNTDTQYF. The CDR3 DNA sequence: TGTGCCAGCAGAGGGGGCCTAAACACAGATACGCAGTATTTT. This sequence joins TRBV6-5 and TRBJ2-3; TRBD1 agrees at 7 bases. The CDR3 contains 14 residues. The V gene end was trimmed by 6 bases and the J gene end by 2 bases; junction bases not matched to a gene: 5. CDR1 is MNHEY and CDR2 is SVGAGI in the germline V gene.

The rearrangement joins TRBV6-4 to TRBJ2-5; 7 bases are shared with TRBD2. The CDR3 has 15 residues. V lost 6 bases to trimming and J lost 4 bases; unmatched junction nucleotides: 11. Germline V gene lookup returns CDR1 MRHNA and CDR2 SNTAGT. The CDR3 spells CASRAPKRGTETQYF. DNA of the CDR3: TGTGCCAGCAGGGCCCCGAAGCGGGGAACAGAGACCCAGTACTTC.